The rows below give T cell receptor beta chains drawn from one sample of a study of cytomegalovirus exposure and HLA in healthy donors. The repertoire was sequenced with immunoSEQ multiplex PCR; TCRdb's copy has only in-frame clones and lacks some. Counted here are approximately 140,000 clones, around 67% occurring once; the ten biggest clones make up 1.5% to 2%. The sample taken for sequencing was PBMCs. The receptors derive from a woman between 18 and 30 years old in good health and CMV-seronegative. CDR3s leave out the opening cysteine and the closing phenylalanine or tryptophan. Not every row has a clone size; where given, it reads once, few, many or a size class.

j_call | v_call | clone_size | cdr3_aa
TRBJ2-2 | TRBV5-1 | few | ASRRQTSDTGELF
TRBJ2-1 | TRBV19 | NA | ASSTRRGGSNEQF
TRBJ1-2 | TRBV6-6 | NA | ASSYSTQRYGYT
TRBJ1-1 | TRBV5-6 | NA | ASSGARGSLLNTEAF
TRBJ1-2 | TRBV7-9 | NA | ASSLFGRTGKRWGYT
TRBJ2-1 | TRBV7-2 | few | ASSLQVTSGNNEQF
TRBJ2-1 | TRBV30 | NA | AWSVGRTSGTHNEQF
TRBJ1-5 | TRBV19 | few | ASCATGLGYQPQH
TRBJ1-6 | TRBV2 | few | ASNQDRANSPLH
TRBJ2-2 | TRBV18 | NA | ASSPQQTNTGELF
TRBJ2-1 | TRBV11-3 | NA | ASSLATSGYNEQF
TRBJ2-4 | TRBV4-2 | NA | ASSQATGGANIQY
TRBJ2-7 | TRBV5-6 | NA | ASSLGQGAYEQY
TRBJ2-7 | TRBV6-1 | NA | ASSEMRYEQY
TRBJ2-1 | TRBV7-2 | NA | ASSSPIRDRGYNEQF
TRBJ2-3 | TRBV25-1 | NA | AGSEAGTLSTDTQY
TRBJ2-3 | TRBV2 | NA | ASKTSGVRDTQY
TRBJ2-1 | TRBV6-5 | NA | ASMRTSGILNEQF
TRBJ1-1 | TRBV28 | NA | ASNGETGWYTEAF
TRBJ2-1 | TRBV19 | NA | ASSRTSGGAHNEQF
TRBJ2-7 | TRBV27 | few | ASSWGTGVDEQY
TRBJ2-1 | TRBV5-6 | NA | ASSLTGSSYNEQF
TRBJ1-2 | TRBV29-1 | once | STEGTKDYYGYT
TRBJ2-5 | TRBV6-5 | NA | ASSYTHGGGQETQY
TRBJ2-4 | TRBV5-1 | NA | ASSLSQGVAKNIQY
TRBJ1-6 | TRBV4-1 | NA | ASSQQQGNNSPLH